This entry lists 17 T cell receptor beta chains sequenced from one sample in a study of shared clonotypes between healthy human individuals. Sequencing used immunoSEQ multiplex PCR; TCRdb keeps in-frame clones, though not all of them. The sample has some 2,000,000 clones; around 95% are singletons. Sequenced sample: naive CD4+ T cells sorted from blood. Subset described: CD45RA+ positively selected. These receptors came from a man aged 18 to 35 in good health.

The genes are TRBV10-3 and TRBJ2-5; D is perhaps TRBD2 (5 bases). V lost 11 bases and J 1 base, leaving 14 bases between the germline ends. This CDR3 has 13 amino acids. Germline V gene sequence: CDR1 ENHRY, CDR2 SYGVKD. CDR3 loop: CASSVRAQETQYF. CDR3 in DNA: TGTGCCTCCTCCGTGCGGGCCCAAGAGACCCAGTACTTC.

This clone was seen a single time. V usage is TRBV7-9 and J usage is TRBJ2-2; D may correspond to TRBD1 or TRBD2 (5 bases each). The germline V and J ends were trimmed by 4 bases and 7 bases, with 22 bases remaining between them. The CDR3 runs 17 residues. Per the germline V gene, CDR1 is SEHNR and CDR2 is FQNEAQ (reference sequence). CDR3 DNA: TGTGCCAGCAGCTCCTCCCCGCCCAGGGAGTTGAGCGGGGAGCTGTTTTTT. Encoded protein: CASSSSPPRELSGELFF.

The genes are TRBV11-2 and TRBJ1-6; perhaps TRBD1 as D (6 bases). There are 13 residues in the CDR3. V lost 4 bases and J 9 bases, leaving 10 bases between the germline ends. CDR1 and CDR2 (germline): SGHAT, FQNNGV. The CDR3 is CASSSRRGSPLHF. In nucleotides, the CDR3 is TGTGCCAGCAGCTCCCGCAGGGGTTCACCCCTCCACTTT.

The V gene is TRBV7-8, the J gene TRBJ2-3; no clear D gene. The V end lost 3 bases, the J end lost 6 bases, and 4 bases lay between the germline ends. This CDR3 is built from 11 residues. Germline CDR1 SGHVS, CDR2 FQNEAQ. CDR3 sequence: CASSFSDTQYF. The CDR3 DNA is TGTGCCAGCAGCTTCTCGGATACGCAGTATTTT.

A remark on this clone: The junction shows a germline mismatch at one end, possibly a read error. The rearrangement links TRBV18 to TRBJ1-3; D might be TRBD1 (5 bases). Germline assignment: CDR1 KGHSH and CDR2 LQKENI. The CDR3 extends over 15 amino acids. CDR3 amino acids: CASSPTPGTGNTIYF. Written as DNA, the CDR3 is TGTGCCAGCTCACCTACCCCAGGGACTGGAAATACCATATATTTT.

This chain joins TRBV2 and TRBJ2-4; 8 bases match TRBD2. Germline V lookup: CDR1 SNHLY, CDR2 FYNNEI. The V gene end was trimmed by 4 bases and the J gene end by 6 bases; junction bases not matched to a gene: 5. CDR3 length equals 14 residues. The chain's CDR3 is CASSAEAGANIQYF. Here the CDR3 DNA reads TGTGCCAGCAGTGCGGAAGCGGGAGCAAACATTCAGTACTTC.

V and J are TRBV5-1 and TRBJ2-2; TRBD2 matches at 8 bases. V trimming: 3 bases; J trimming: 4 bases; junction bases outside the gene matches: 8. The germline V gene encodes CDR1 SGHRS and CDR2 YFSETQ. The length of the CDR3 is 16 residues. CDR3 protein: CASSSSGGLGTGELFF. The CDR3 bases are TGCGCCAGCAGCTCCTCGGGGGGGCTTGGCACCGGGGAGCTGTTTTTT.

The chain is built from TRBV4-1 and TRBJ1-3, with 8 bases aligning to TRBD1. From germline, CDR1 is MGHRA and CDR2 YSYEKL. V was pared by 3 bases and J by 0 bases, with 4 bases of the junction left unmatched. The CDR3 length is 16 residues. CDR3 nucleotides: TGCGCCAGCAGCCAGGGGACAGGCCGCTCTGGAAACACCATATATTTT. Translation gives CASSQGTGRSGNTIYF.

The chain links TRBV30 to TRBJ2-2; 8 bases agree with TRBD1. CDR3 size: 16 residues. With 3 bases clipped from V and 5 bases from J, the junction kept 11 bases outside the gene matches. The germline gives CDR1 GTSNPN, CDR2 SVGIG (reference sequence). CDR3 sequence: CAWSHTGTGITGELFF. For the CDR3, the DNA is TGTGCCTGGAGCCACACCGGGACAGGAATTACCGGGGAGCTGTTTTTT.

V gene TRBV18 combines with J gene TRBJ2-5, with 8 bases identical to TRBD2. Germline V gives CDR1 KGHSH, CDR2 LQKENI. With V trimmed by 6 bases and J by 5 bases, 14 bases remained unmatched. This CDR3 has 16 amino acids. Written as DNA, the CDR3 is TGTGCCAGCTCCCCCGGGACTAGGATTATGATTGAGACCCAGTACTTC. The encoded protein is CASSPGTRIMIETQYF.

Turning to this clone: A read error may be the cause here, since a much bigger clone is one base away. The chain has TRBV18 and TRBJ2-7; unclear D gene. This CDR3 comprises 12 residues. Trimming pared 3 bases from V and 0 bases from J, leaving 3 bases between. The germline CDR1 and CDR2 sequences are KGHSH and LQKENI. CDR3 sequence: CASSPYSYEQYF. CDR3 in DNA: TGTGCCAGCTCACCCTACTCCTACGAGCAGTACTTC.

The rearrangement joins TRBV5-1 to TRBJ1-1, with TRBD1 matching 8 bases. V gave up 5 bases and J gave up 1 base; unmatched junction bases: 16. The CDR3 is made up of 18 amino acids. Germline CDR1 SGHRS, CDR2 YFSETQ. CDR3 nucleotide sequence: TGCGCCAGCAGAGCGGGACAGGACTTTAGGCGGGGGAACACTGAAGCTTTCTTT. It translates to CASRAGQDFRRGNTEAFF.

The chain uses TRBV30 and TRBJ2-1; no clear D. Germline assignment: CDR1 GTSNPN and CDR2 SVGIG (reference sequence). This CDR3 has 13 amino acids. Deletions cut 2 bases from V and 3 bases from J, with 8 bases between. The CDR3 loop is CAWSNSVYNEQFF. In nucleotides, the CDR3 is TGTGCCTGGAGTAATTCGGTCTACAATGAGCAGTTCTTC.

The CDR3 DNA reads TGTGCCAGCAGTGGATCCTACGGGACAGTCAATCAGCCCCAGCATTTT. Its translation: CASSGSYGTVNQPQHF. The genes are TRBV6-1 and TRBJ1-5, with 7 bases that match TRBD1. Germline lookup yields CDR1 MNHNS and CDR2 SASEGT. Trimming removed 4 bases from V and 3 bases from J; junction bases left unmatched: 9. This CDR3 spans 16 amino acids.

This clone was recorded once. The chain combines TRBV6-5 with TRBJ1-6; D gene ambiguous. Germline V lookup: CDR1 MNHEY, CDR2 SVGAGI. The CDR3 has 13 amino acids. Trimming stripped 6 bases from V and 9 bases from J, with 12 bases between. The DNA for the CDR3 is TGTGCCAGCAGCATACCCGGTGGTTCACCCCTCCACTTT. Its translation: CASSIPGGSPLHF.

The V and J genes are TRBV5-4 and TRBJ1-2; D is ambiguous. Germline V lookup: CDR1 SGHNT, CDR2 YYREEE (reference sequence). Trimming shortened V by 1 base and J by 8 bases, and 12 bases separated the two germline ends. CDR3 length: 13 amino acids. DNA of the CDR3: TGTGCCAGCAGCTTGTGGTCCTATGGGGGCTACACCTTC. Translated, it gives CASSLWSYGGYTF.

This CDR3 reads CASSADRLYGNQPQHF. CDR3 nucleotides: TGTGCCAGCAGTGCGGACAGGCTTTATGGCAATCAGCCCCAGCATTTT. The chain links TRBV6-1 to TRBJ1-5; 7 nucleotides align to TRBD1. The CDR3 is 16 amino acids. The junction had 8 bases not matched to a gene; V was cut back by 4 bases and J by 2 bases. From germline, CDR1 is MNHNS and CDR2 SASEGT.